These T cell receptor beta chains were read from a single sample in a study of type 1 regulatory T cells. TCRdb ran MiXCR on the reads and lists one entry per CDR3 protein. Of 55,000 to 65,000 distinct CDR3 sequences listed, approximately 60% are singletons. Their specific antigens are unknown. The specimen was cultured non-Tr1 T cells, either the whole culture or a sorted T cell fraction (not recorded which). The source is a human donor in good health. The CDR3 runs from the conserved cysteine through the conserved F or W. Each record gives: clone size, J gene, V gene, D gene, CDR3 length, CDR3 protein, CDR3 DNA. D genes are given only for firm matches. Some rows mark clone size as missing; the rest say once, few, many or name a class of expanded clone.

medium-sized TRBJ2-7 TRBV6-5 . 12 CASFTSINEQYF TGTGCCAGCTTCACCTCAATCAACGAGCAGTACTTC
. TRBJ2-1 TRBV20-1 TRBD2 16 CSASFSGRMSYNEQFF TGCAGTGCTAGTTTTAGCGGGAGGATGTCCTACAATGAGCAGTTCTTC
. TRBJ2-1 TRBV5-1 . 13 CASSLNWDNEQFF TGCGCCAGCAGCTTGAACTGGGACAATGAGCAGTTCTTC
few TRBJ2-5 TRBV18 . 15 CASSPLPNGDETQYF TGTGCCAGCTCACCACTCCCCAACGGGGATGAGACCCAGTACTTC
. TRBJ2-7 TRBV20-1 . 15 CSALVRRGLHSEQYF TGCAGTGCCCTCGTCCGCCGCGGCCTCCACAGCGAGCAGTACTTC
. TRBJ1-6 TRBV5-1 . 15 CASSLGRGANSPLHF TGCGCCAGCAGCTTAGGACGGGGGGCGAATTCACCCCTCCACTTT
. TRBJ2-1 TRBV13 TRBD1 14 CASSFETGSGEQFF TGTGCCAGCAGCTTCGAGACAGGGTCGGGTGAGCAGTTCTTC
. TRBJ1-2 TRBV20-1 TRBD1 13 CSTTTGGEDGYTF TGCAGTACTACGACAGGGGGCGAGGATGGCTACACCTTC
. TRBJ1-2 TRBV3-1 . 14 CASKRAGADYGYTF TGTGCCAGCAAAAGGGCAGGGGCTGACTATGGCTACACCTTC
. TRBJ2-4 TRBV7-2 . 14 CASSLRLAKNIQYF TGTGCCAGCAGCTTACGTCTAGCCAAAAACATTCAGTACTTC
. TRBJ1-1 TRBV7-9 TRBD1 16 CASSATGQGVNTEAFF TGTGCCAGCAGCGCGACGGGACAGGGTGTGAACACTGAAGCTTTCTTT
few TRBJ2-7 TRBV7-8 . 13 CASNFRGSDEQYF TGTGCCAGCAACTTCCGAGGGTCCGACGAGCAGTACTTC
. TRBJ1-6 TRBV6-2/TRBV6-3 . 18 CASSPTRDPSSYNSPLHF TGTGCCAGCAGCCCTACCCGGGACCCCAGCTCCTATAATTCACCCCTCCACTTT
. TRBJ2-5 TRBV11-2 TRBD1 14 CASSSRGLGETQYF TGTGCCAGCAGCTCCAGGGGGCTAGGGGAGACCCAGTACTTC
few TRBJ1-3 TRBV9 . 16 CASSVSGTFSGNTIYF TGTGCCAGCAGCGTCTCCGGGACATTCTCTGGAAACACCATATATTTT
. TRBJ1-2 TRBV14 . 14 CASSQVGGVYGYTF TGTGCCAGCAGCCAAGTCGGGGGCGTGTATGGCTACACCTTC
many TRBJ2-2 TRBV2 . 14 CASSEVPSSGELFF TGTGCCAGCAGTGAAGTCCCGTCCAGCGGGGAGCTGTTTTTT
few TRBJ2-7 TRBV3-1 . 14 CASSQDISSYEQYF TGTGCCAGCAGCCAAGATATAAGCTCCTACGAGCAGTACTTC
. TRBJ2-3 TRBV12-3/TRBV12-4 TRBD2 16 CASSPPSVSGVDTQYF TGTGCCAGCAGTCCACCGTCGGTTAGCGGGGTAGATACGCAGTATTTT
few TRBJ2-2 TRBV3-1 . 13 CASRRGNTGELFF TGTGCCAGCAGGAGGGGAAACACCGGGGAGCTGTTTTTT
. TRBJ1-5 TRBV7-6 TRBD1 16 CASSRRGGAENQPQHF TGTGCCAGCAGCAGGAGAGGGGGCGCGGAAAATCAGCCCCAGCATTTT
few TRBJ2-1 TRBV11-2 . 13 CASSLAAVGEQFF TGTGCCAGCAGCTTAGCGGCTGTAGGTGAGCAGTTCTTC
. TRBJ2-3 TRBV5-8 . 13 CASNFAGTDTQYF TGTGCCAGCAACTTTGCGGGCACAGATACGCAGTATTTT
few TRBJ2-7 TRBV20-1 . 14 CSARTPTGSYEQYF TGCAGTGCTAGGACACCCACCGGGTCCTACGAGCAGTACTTC
. TRBJ1-1 TRBV29-1 . 11 CSVEVLTEAFF TGCAGCGTTGAAGTCCTCACTGAAGCTTTCTTT
. TRBJ2-7 TRBV12-3/TRBV12-4 . 13 CASRPDREDEQYF TGTGCCAGCAGACCCGACAGGGAGGACGAGCAGTACTTC
few TRBJ2-7 TRBV27 TRBD1 14 CASSWTGATYEQYF TGTGCCAGCAGTTGGACAGGGGCTACGTACGAGCAGTACTTC
few TRBJ2-3 TRBV29-1 . 16 CSVALRGQTSTDTQYF TGCAGCGTAGCTCTACGAGGACAGACTAGCACAGATACGCAGTATTTT
. TRBJ1-4 TRBV9 . 14 CASSEQGTHEKLFF TGTGCCAGCAGCGAGCAGGGTACGCATGAAAAACTGTTTTTT
. TRBJ2-5 TRBV29-1 . 12 CSVARGQETQYF TGCAGCGTTGCCAGGGGCCAAGAGACCCAGTACTTC
once TRBJ1-1 TRBV20-1 TRBD1 14 CSAREPQGGAEAFF TGCAGTGCTAGAGAACCTCAGGGGGGAGCTGAAGCTTTCTTT
few TRBJ2-1 TRBV5-1 TRBD2 15 CASSPGTSRAGEQFF TGCGCCAGCAGCCCGGGGACTAGCCGGGCTGGTGAGCAGTTCTTC
few TRBJ2-1 TRBV7-2 TRBD2 15 CASSLASGSHNEQFF TGTGCCAGCAGCCTCGCTAGCGGGAGTCATAATGAGCAGTTCTTC
. TRBJ2-1 TRBV5-1 . 13 CASSSDPRNEQFF TGCGCCAGCAGCTCCGACCCAAGGAATGAGCAGTTCTTC
. TRBJ2-7 TRBV6-2/TRBV6-3 TRBD1 13 CASRTGSGYEQYF TGTGCCAGCAGGACAGGGTCAGGCTACGAGCAGTACTTC
. TRBJ2-5 TRBV7-2 TRBD2 14 CASSLRTGGETQYF TGTGCCAGCAGCTTAAGGACGGGAGGAGAGACCCAGTACTTC
. TRBJ2-1 TRBV20-1 TRBD2 18 CSARKTGTSGSRFIEQFF TGCAGTGCTAGAAAAACCGGGACTAGCGGGAGTCGTTTTATTGAGCAGTTCTTC
. TRBJ2-7 TRBV20-1 TRBD2 15 CSARPPGLAVYEQYF TGCAGTGCTAGACCGCCGGGACTAGCGGTTTACGAGCAGTACTTC
. TRBJ2-2 TRBV19 TRBD2 15 CASTVGLARPGELFF TGTGCCAGTACCGTCGGACTAGCTCGCCCTGGGGAGCTGTTTTTT
few TRBJ2-3 TRBV9 TRBD2 16 CASSVRSGSLADTQYF TGTGCCAGCAGCGTCAGGAGCGGGAGTCTGGCAGATACGCAGTATTTT
. TRBJ2-3 TRBV30 . 14 CAWKGPTATDTQYF TGTGCCTGGAAGGGCCCGACCGCCACAGATACGCAGTATTTT
few TRBJ2-3 TRBV5-4 . 12 CASSLDTDTQYF TGTGCCAGCAGCCTAGACACAGATACGCAGTATTTT
. TRBJ2-1 TRBV28 TRBD2 15 CASSLLASGRNEQFF TGTGCCAGCAGTTTATTGGCTAGCGGGAGAAATGAGCAGTTCTTC
. TRBJ2-7 TRBV5-5 . 16 CASSATGTPSSYEQYF TGTGCCAGCAGCGCTACCGGGACCCCCAGCTCCTACGAGCAGTACTTC
. TRBJ2-1 TRBV20-1 TRBD2 16 CSANPLAGGTHNEQFF TGCAGTGCTAACCCACTAGCGGGAGGTACCCACAATGAGCAGTTCTTC
. TRBJ2-5 TRBV20-1 . 14 CSAKIVEALETQYF TGCAGTGCTAAGATTGTTGAGGCTTTGGAGACCCAGTACTTC
few TRBJ2-5 TRBV12-3/TRBV12-4 TRBD1 16 CASSTFSGTGDETQYF TGTGCCAGCAGCACATTCTCCGGGACAGGGGATGAGACCCAGTACTTC
. TRBJ1-1 TRBV30 TRBD1 14 CAWSWTGVNTEAFF TGTGCCTGGAGTTGGACAGGAGTGAACACTGAAGCTTTCTTT
. TRBJ1-1 TRBV12-5 . 15 CASGLAVSGNTEAFF TGTGCTAGTGGTTTGGCCGTTTCCGGTAACACTGAAGCTTTCTTT
. TRBJ1-2 TRBV4-3 TRBD1 17 CASSRDRVNWDGYGYTF TGCGCCAGCAGTCGGGACAGGGTTAACTGGGACGGCTATGGCTACACCTTC
. TRBJ2-1 TRBV11-3 . 11 CASGNLNEQFF TGTGCCAGCGGGAATCTCAATGAGCAGTTCTTC
. TRBJ1-6 TRBV19 . 20 CASSINFWGAASSYNSPLHF TGTGCCAGTAGTATTAATTTTTGGGGTGCGGCGAGCTCCTATAATTCACCCCTCCACTTT